Presented here are 11 T cell receptor beta chains from one specimen sequenced in a study of shared clonotypes between healthy human individuals. TCRdb's table, derived via immunoSEQ multiplex PCR, lists solely in-frame clones and lacks some. The data show hundreds of thousands of clones, almost 95% seen once. Naive CD8 cells were CD45RO-negative, positively selected for CCR7, excluding terminally differentiated effector memory CD45RA+ cells. Material: naive CD8+ T cells sorted from blood. These receptors were collected from a young man in good health.

The chain recombines TRBV4-2 with TRBJ1-5; D is perhaps TRBD1 (6 bases). Germline V gene data show CDR1 as LGHNA and CDR2 as YNFKEQ. The ends were cut back, 0 bases at V and 0 bases at J, with 15 bases in the middle. The CDR3 is 18 residues long. The CDR3 region is CASSQDSTGLHSNQPQHF. CDR3 sequence (DNA): TGTGCCAGCAGCCAAGATAGTACAGGGCTGCATAGCAATCAGCCCCAGCATTTT.

This clone was detected once. This sequence joins TRBV19 and TRBJ2-7, with unresolved D. The CDR3 is made up of 15 amino acids. Trimming stripped 0 bases from V and 3 bases from J, with 12 bases between. Germline V gives CDR1 LNHDA, CDR2 SQIVND (reference sequence). The CDR3 is CASSIDRRNLYEQYF. CDR3 bases: TGTGCCAGTAGTATAGATCGCCGGAATCTCTACGAGCAGTACTTC.

This clone was seen a few times. The sample carries other DNA sequences with the same CDR3. J is TRBJ2-1 and V is TRBV30; D unresolved. With 0 bases removed from V and 7 bases from J, the gap between germline ends came to 7 bases. The CDR3 runs to 12 residues. Germline CDR1 is GTSNPN and CDR2 is SVGIG (reference sequence). The CDR3 reads CAWSVLGNEQFF. CDR3 bases: TGTGCCTGGAGTGTTTTAGGAAATGAGCAGTTCTTC.

V usage is TRBV6-6 and J usage is TRBJ2-3; D not certain. Germline V gene lookup returns CDR1 MNHNY and CDR2 SVGAGI (reference sequence). V gave up 2 bases and J gave up 2 bases, with 11 bases separating them. This CDR3 has 15 residues. DNA of the CDR3: TGTGCCAGCAGTTACGGGCAGAAGAACACAGATACGCAGTATTTT. It yields the protein CASSYGQKNTDTQYF.

The V and J genes are TRBV27 and TRBJ2-7, with 9 bases aligning to TRBD2. Germline-derived CDR1 and CDR2 are MNHEY and SMNVEV (reference sequence). V lost 4 bases and J lost 0; bases outside the gene matches: 4. The CDR3 contains 15 residues. CDR3 sequence: CASSSLAGNSYEQYF. The CDR3 nucleotides are TGTGCCAGCAGTTCGCTAGCGGGAAACTCCTACGAGCAGTACTTC.

The J gene is TRBJ2-4, the V gene TRBV18; no definite D call. Germline V lookup: CDR1 KGHSH, CDR2 LQKENI. This CDR3 has 13 residues. The germline V and J ends were trimmed by 3 bases and 5 bases, with 8 bases remaining between them. The CDR3 here is CASSPPGENIQYF. The CDR3 coding sequence is TGTGCCAGCTCACCGCCTGGAGAAAACATTCAGTACTTC.

J is TRBJ1-2 and V is TRBV27; D uncertain. Between the trimmed V and J ends, which lost 6 bases and 4 bases, there was a span of 12 bases. The CDR3 consists of 13 residues. Germline CDR1 reads MNHEY; CDR2 reads SMNVEV (reference sequence). CDR3 region: CASSPSGIYGYTF. The DNA for the CDR3 is TGTGCCAGCAGCCCTTCGGGCATCTATGGCTACACCTTC.

This clone has only a few counts. The chain uses TRBV10-2 and TRBJ2-1, with no clear D. Between the trimmed V and J ends, which lost 6 bases and 8 bases, there was a span of 11 bases. Germline CDR1 reads WSHSY; CDR2 reads SAAADI. The CDR3 is 12 residues long. The CDR3: CASRASGYEQFF. The CDR3 DNA sequence: TGCGCCAGCAGGGCCTCTGGCTATGAGCAGTTCTTC.

This chain uses TRBV9 with TRBJ2-3; the match to TRBD2 covers 11 bases. CDR1 and CDR2 from the germline V gene are SGDLS and YYNGEE. This CDR3 has 14 amino acids. Trimming removed 4 bases from V and 7 bases from J; junction bases left unmatched: 5. The CDR3 protein is CASSLAGGSNTQYF. DNA for the CDR3: TGTGCCAGCAGCCTAGCGGGGGGATCAAATACGCAGTATTTT.

Remarks on this clone: The same CDR3 also results from other DNA sequences found in this sample. This chain uses TRBV6-6 with TRBJ2-7; D is unclear. V gave up 4 bases and J gave up 2 bases, with 9 bases separating them. This CDR3 has 13 amino acids. The germline V gene has CDR1 MNHNY and CDR2 SVGAGI (reference sequence). The CDR3 DNA reads TGTGCCAGCAGTTTAGGGCCGACCTACGAGCAGTACTTC. Translating it yields CASSLGPTYEQYF.

The V and J genes are TRBV29-1 and TRBJ2-5; 11 positions match TRBD2. V lost 7 bases and J lost 5; bases outside the gene matches: 15. Germline assignment: CDR1 SQVTM and CDR2 ANQGSEA. The CDR3 extends over 16 amino acids. The CDR3 sequence is CSARNLAGGAGETQYF. Written as DNA, the CDR3 is TGCAGCGCACGGAATCTAGCGGGAGGAGCGGGGGAGACCCAGTACTTC. Combining the CDR3 with reference TRBV29-1 and TRBJ2-5 gives the whole variable domain SAVISQKPSRDICQRGTSLTIQCQVDSQVTMMFWYRQQPGQSLTLIATANQGSEATYESGFVIDKFPISRPNLTFSTLTVSNMSPEDSSIYLCSARNLAGGAGETQYFGPGTRLLVL.